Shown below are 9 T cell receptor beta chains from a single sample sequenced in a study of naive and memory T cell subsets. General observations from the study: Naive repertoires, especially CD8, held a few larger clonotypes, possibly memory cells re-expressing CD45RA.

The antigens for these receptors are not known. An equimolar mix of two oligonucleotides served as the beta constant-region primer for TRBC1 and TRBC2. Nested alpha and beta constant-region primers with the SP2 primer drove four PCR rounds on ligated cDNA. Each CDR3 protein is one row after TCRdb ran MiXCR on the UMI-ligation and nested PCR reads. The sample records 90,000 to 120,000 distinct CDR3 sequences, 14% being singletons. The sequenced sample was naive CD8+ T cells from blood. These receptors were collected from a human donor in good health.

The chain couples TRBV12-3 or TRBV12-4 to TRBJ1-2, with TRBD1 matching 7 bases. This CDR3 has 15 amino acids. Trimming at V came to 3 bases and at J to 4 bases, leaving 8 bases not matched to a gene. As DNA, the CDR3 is TGTGCCAGCAGTTTCGGGACAGCAACTCCCTATGGCTACACCTTC. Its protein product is CASSFGTATPYGYTF.

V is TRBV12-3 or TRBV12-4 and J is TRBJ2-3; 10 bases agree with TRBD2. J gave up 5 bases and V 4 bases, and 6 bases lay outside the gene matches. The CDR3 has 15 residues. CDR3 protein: CASSSPTSGVDTQYF. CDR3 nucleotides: TGTGCCAGCAGTTCGCCAACTAGCGGGGTAGATACGCAGTATTTT.

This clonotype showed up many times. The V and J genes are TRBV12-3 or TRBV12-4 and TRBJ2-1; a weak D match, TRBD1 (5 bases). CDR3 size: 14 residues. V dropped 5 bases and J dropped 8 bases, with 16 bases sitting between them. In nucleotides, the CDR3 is TGTGCCAGCAGTCCCCAGGGCCCTAGGGATGAGCAGTTCTTC. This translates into CASSPQGPRDEQFF.

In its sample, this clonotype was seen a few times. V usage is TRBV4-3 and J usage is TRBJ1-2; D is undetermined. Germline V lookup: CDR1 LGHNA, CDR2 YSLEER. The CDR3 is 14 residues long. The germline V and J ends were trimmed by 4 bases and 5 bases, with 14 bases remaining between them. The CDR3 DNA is TGCGCCAGCAGCCCGGGCAGCTTGGGGTATGGCTACACCTTC. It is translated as CASSPGSLGYGYTF.

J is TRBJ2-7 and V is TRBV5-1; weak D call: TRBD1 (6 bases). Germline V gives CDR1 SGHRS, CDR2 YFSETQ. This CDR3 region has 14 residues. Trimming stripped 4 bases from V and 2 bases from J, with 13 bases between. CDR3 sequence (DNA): TGCGCCAGCAGCCCCTCGGACAGAGCCTACGAGCAGTACTTC. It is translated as CASSPSDRAYEQYF. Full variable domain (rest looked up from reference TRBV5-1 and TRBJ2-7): KAGVTQTPRYLIKTRGQQVTLSCSPISGHRSVSWYQQTPGQGLQFLFEYFSETQRNKGNFPGRFSGRQFSNSRSEMNVSTLELGDSALYLCASSPSDRAYEQYFGPGTRLTVT.

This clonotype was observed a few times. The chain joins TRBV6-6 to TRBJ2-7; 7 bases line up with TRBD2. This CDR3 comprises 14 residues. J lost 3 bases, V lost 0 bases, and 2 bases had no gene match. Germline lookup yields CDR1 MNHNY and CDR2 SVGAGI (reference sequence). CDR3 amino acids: CASSYSTGGYEQYF. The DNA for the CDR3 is TGTGCCAGCAGTTACTCGACGGGGGGCTACGAGCAGTACTTC.

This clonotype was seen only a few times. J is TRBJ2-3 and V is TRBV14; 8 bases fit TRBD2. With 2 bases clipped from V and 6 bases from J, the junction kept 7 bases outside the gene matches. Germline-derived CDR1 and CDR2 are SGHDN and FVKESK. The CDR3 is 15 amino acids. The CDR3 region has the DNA TGTGCCAGCAGCCAAAGCGGGAGTATGTCTGATACGCAGTATTTT. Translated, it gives CASSQSGSMSDTQYF.

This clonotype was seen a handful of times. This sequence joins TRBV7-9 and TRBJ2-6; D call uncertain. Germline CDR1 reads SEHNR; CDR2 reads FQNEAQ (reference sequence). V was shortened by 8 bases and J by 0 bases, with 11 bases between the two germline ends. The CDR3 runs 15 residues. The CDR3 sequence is CASREGYSGANVLTF. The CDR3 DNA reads TGTGCCAGCCGCGAAGGATACTCTGGGGCCAACGTCCTGACTTTC.

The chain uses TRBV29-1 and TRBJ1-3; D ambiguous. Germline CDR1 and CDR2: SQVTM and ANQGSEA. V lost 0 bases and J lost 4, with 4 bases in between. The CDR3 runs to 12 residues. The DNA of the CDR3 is TGCAGCGTTGAAGATCTCGGAAACACCATATATTTT. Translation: CSVEDLGNTIYF.